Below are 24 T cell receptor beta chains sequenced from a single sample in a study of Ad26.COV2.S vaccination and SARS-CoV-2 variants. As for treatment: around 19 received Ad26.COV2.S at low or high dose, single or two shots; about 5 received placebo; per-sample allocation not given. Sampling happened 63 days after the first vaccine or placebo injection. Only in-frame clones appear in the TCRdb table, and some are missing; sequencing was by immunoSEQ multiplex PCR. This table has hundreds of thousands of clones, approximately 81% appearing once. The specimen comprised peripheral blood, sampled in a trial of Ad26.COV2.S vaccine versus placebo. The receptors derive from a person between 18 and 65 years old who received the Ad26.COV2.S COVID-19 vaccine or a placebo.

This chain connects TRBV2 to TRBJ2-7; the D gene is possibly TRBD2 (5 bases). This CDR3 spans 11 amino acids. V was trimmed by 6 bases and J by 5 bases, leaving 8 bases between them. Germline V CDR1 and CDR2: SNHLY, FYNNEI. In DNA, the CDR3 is TGTGCCAGCAGGACTACTCACGAGCAGTACTTC. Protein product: CASRTTHEQYF.

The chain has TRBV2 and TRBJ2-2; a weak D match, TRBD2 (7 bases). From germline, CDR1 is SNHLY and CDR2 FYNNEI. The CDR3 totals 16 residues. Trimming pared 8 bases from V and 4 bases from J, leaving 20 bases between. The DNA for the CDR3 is TGTGCCAGCCTCCTCCCTTGGGGGGGGGCCACCGGGGAGCTGTTTTTT. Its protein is CASLLPWGGATGELFF.

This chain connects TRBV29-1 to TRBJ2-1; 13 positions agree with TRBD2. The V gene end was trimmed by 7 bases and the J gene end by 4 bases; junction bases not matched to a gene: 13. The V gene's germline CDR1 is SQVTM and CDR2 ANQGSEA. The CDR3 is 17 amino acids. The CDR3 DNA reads TGCAGCGCCATCACTCCCGGGACTAGCGGGGTATACAATGAGCAGTTCTTC. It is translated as CSAITPGTSGVYNEQFF.

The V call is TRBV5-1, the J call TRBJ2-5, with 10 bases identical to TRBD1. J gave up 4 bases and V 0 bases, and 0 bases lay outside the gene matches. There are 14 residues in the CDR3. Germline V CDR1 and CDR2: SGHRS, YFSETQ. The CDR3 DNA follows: TGCGCCAGCAGCTTGGGGACAGGGGGAGAGACCCAGTACTTC. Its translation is CASSLGTGGETQYF.

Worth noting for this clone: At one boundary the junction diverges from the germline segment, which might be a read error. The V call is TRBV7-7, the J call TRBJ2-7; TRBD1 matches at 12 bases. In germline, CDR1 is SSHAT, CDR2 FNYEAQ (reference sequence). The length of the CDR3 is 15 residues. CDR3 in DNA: TGTGCTAGCACCGGGACAGGGGGCGTCCGCCACGAGCAGTACTTC. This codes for CASTGTGGVRHEQYF.

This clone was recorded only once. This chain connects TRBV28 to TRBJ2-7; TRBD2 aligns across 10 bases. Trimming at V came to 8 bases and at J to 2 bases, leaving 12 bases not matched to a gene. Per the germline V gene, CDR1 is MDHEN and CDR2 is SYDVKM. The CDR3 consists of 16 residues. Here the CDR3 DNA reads TGTGCCAGCTCCCTCTCCGGAGCGGGAGGGCCCTACGAGCAGTACTTC. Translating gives CASSLSGAGGPYEQYF.

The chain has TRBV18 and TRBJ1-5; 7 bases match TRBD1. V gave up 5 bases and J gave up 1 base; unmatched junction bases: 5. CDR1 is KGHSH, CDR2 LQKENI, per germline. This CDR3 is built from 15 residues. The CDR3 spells CASSVSGGSNQPQHF. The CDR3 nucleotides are TGTGCCAGCTCAGTGTCAGGGGGGAGCAATCAGCCCCAGCATTTT.

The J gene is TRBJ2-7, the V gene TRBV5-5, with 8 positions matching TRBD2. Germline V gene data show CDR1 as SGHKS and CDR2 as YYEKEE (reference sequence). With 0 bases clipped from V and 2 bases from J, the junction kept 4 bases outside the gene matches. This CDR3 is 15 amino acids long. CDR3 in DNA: TGTGCCAGCAGCTTGGCGGCGGGGGGTGCCTACGAGCAGTACTTC. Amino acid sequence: CASSLAAGGAYEQYF.

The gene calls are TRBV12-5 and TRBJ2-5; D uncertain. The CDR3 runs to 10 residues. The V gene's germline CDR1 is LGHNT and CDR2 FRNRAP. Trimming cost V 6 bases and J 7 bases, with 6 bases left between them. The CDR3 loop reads CASGIRTQYF. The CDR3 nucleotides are TGTGCTAGTGGAATTCGGACCCAGTACTTC. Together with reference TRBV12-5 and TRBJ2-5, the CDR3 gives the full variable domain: DARVTQTPRHKVTEMGQEVTMRCQPILGHNTVFWYRQTMMQGLELLAYFRNRAPLDDSGMPKDRFSAEMPDATLATLKIQPSEPRDSAVYFCASGIRTQYFGPGTRLLVL.

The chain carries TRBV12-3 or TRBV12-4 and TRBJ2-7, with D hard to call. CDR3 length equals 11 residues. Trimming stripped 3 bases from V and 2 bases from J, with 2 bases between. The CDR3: CASSFAYEQYF. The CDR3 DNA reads TGTGCCAGCAGTTTTGCCTACGAGCAGTACTTC.

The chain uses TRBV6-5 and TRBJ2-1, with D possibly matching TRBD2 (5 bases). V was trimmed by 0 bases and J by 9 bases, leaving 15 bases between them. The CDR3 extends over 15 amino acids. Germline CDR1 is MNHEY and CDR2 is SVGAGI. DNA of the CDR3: TGTGCCAGCAGTTACTCGTTCTCGGAGGCGGGTGAGCAGTTCTTC. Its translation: CASSYSFSEAGEQFF.

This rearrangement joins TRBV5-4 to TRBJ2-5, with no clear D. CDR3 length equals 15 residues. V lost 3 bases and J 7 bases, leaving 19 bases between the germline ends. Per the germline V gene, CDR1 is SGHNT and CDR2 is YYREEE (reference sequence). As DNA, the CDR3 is TGTGCCAGCAGCTCCCGAGGACCCGTTAACATGACCCAGTACTTC. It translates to CASSSRGPVNMTQYF.

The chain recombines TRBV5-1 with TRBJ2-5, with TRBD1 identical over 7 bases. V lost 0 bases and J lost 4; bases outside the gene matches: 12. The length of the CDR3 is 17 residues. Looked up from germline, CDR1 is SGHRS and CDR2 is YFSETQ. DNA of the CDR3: TGCGCCAGCAGCTTGGGAGGGGGCTATGTTTTTTCAGAGACCCAGTACTTC. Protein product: CASSLGGGYVFSETQYF.

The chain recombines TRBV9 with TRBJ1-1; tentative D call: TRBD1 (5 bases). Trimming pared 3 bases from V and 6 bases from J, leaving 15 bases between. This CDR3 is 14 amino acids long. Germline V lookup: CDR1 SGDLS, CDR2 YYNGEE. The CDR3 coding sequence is TGTGCCAGCAGCGAAACCGGGACTCAGCCTGAAGCTTTCTTT. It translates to CASSETGTQPEAFF.

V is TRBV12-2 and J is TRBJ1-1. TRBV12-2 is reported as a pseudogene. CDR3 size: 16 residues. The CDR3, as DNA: TGTGCAAGTCGCTTAGCAATGGGGGGACAGAACACTGAAGCTTTCTTT. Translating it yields CASRLAMGGQNTEAFF.

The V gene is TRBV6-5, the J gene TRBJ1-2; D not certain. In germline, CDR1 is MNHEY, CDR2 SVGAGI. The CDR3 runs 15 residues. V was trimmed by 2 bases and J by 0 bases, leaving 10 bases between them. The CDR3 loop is CASSYGSPPNYGYTF. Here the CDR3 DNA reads TGTGCCAGCAGTTACGGGTCCCCCCCTAACTATGGCTACACCTTC.

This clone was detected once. The CDR3 sequence: CASSVDPRGSYNEQFF. In nucleotides, the CDR3 is TGTGCCAGCAGTGTGGACCCCCGGGGCTCCTACAATGAGCAGTTCTTC. The chain has TRBV27 and TRBJ2-1, with TRBD2 as a possible D gene (5 bases). V lost 5 bases and J lost 0, with 14 bases in between. Germline loops: CDR1 MNHEY, CDR2 SMNVEV (reference sequence). The CDR3 has 16 residues.

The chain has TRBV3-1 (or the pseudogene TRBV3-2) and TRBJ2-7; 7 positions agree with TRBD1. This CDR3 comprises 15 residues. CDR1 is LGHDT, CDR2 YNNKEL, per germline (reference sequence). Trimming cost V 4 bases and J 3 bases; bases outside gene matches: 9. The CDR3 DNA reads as TGTGCCAGCAGCCCTCGACAGGGATTGGGCTACGAGCAGTACTTC. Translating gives CASSPRQGLGYEQYF.

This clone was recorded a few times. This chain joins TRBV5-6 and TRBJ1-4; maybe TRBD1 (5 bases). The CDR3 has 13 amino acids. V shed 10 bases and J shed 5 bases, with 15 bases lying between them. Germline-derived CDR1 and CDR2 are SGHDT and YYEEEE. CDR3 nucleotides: TGTGCCTCTAAGGGACGGAACAATGAAAAACTGTTTTTT. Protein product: CASKGRNNEKLFF. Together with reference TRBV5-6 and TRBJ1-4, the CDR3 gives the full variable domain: DAGVTQSPTHLIKTRGQQVTLRCSPKSGHDTVSWYQQALGQGPQFIFQYYEEEERQRGNFPDRFSGHQFPNYSSELNVNALLLGDSALYLCASKGRNNEKLFFGSGTQLSVL.

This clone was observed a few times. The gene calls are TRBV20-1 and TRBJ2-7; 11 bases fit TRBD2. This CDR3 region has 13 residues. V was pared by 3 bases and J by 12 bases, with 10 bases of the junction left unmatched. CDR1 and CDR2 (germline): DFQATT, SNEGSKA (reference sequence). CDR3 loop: CSASPPQGLAVYF. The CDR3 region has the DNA TGCAGTGCTAGTCCCCCCCAGGGACTAGCGGTGTACTTC.

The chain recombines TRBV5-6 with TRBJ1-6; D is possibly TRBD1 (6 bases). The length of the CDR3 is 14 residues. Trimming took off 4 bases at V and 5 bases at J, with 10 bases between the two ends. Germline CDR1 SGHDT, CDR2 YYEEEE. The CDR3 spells CASSRTANNSPLHF. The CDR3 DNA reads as TGTGCCAGCAGCCGGACAGCAAATAATTCACCCCTCCACTTT.

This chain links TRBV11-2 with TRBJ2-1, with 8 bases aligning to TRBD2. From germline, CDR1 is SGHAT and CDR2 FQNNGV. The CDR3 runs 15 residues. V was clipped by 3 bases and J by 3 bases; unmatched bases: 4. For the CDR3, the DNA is TGTGCCAGCAGCTTGAGCGGGAGAAACTACAATGAGCAGTTCTTC. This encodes CASSLSGRNYNEQFF.

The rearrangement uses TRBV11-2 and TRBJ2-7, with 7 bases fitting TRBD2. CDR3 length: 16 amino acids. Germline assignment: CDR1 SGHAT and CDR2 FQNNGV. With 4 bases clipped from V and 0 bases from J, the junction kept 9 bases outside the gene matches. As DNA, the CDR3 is TGTGCCAGCAGCTCAGAGGACGGGGGGAGCTCCTACGAGCAGTACTTC. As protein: CASSSEDGGSSYEQYF.

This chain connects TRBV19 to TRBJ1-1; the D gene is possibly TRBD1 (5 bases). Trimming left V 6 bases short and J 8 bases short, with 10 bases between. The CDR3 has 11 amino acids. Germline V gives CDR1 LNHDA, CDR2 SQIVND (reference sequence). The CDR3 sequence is CASRKGFEAFF. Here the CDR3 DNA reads TGTGCCAGTAGGAAGGGGTTCGAAGCTTTCTTT.